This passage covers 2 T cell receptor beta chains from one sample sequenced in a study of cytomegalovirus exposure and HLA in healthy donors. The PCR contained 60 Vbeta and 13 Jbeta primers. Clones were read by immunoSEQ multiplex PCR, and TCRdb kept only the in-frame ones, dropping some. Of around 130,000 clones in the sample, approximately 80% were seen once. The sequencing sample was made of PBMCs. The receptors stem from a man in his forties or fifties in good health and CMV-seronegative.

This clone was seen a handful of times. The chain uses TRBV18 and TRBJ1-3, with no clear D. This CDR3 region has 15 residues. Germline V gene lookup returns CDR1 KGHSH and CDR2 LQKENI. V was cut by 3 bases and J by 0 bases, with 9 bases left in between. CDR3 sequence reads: CASSPFTVSGNTIYF. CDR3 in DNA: TGTGCCAGCTCACCCTTTACAGTCTCTGGAAACACCATATATTTT.

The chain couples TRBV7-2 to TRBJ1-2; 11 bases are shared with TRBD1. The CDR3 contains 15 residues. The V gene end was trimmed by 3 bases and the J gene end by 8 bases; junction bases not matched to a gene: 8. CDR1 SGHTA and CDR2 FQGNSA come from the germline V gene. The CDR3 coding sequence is TGTGCCAGCAGCTTGGGTGGACAGGGGGCGATAGGCTACACCTTC. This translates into CASSLGGQGAIGYTF.